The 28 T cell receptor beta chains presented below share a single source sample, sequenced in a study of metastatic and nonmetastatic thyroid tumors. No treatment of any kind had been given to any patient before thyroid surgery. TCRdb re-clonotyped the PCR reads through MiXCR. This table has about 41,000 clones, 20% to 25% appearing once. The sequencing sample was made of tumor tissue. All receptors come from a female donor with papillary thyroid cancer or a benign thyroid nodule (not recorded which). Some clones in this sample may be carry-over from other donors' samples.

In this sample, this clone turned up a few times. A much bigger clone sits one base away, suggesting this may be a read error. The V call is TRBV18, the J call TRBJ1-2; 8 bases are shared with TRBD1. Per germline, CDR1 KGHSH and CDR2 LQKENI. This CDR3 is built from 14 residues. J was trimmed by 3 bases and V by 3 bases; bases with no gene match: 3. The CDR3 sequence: CASSPLDRDYGYTF. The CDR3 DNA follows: TGTGCCAGCTCACCGTTGGACAGGGACTATGGCTACACCTTC.

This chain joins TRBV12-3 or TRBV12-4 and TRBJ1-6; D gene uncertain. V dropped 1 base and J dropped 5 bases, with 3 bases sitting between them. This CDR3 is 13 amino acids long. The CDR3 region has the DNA TGTGCCAGCAGTTTAGGGCATAATTCACCCCTCCACTTT. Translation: CASSLGHNSPLHF.

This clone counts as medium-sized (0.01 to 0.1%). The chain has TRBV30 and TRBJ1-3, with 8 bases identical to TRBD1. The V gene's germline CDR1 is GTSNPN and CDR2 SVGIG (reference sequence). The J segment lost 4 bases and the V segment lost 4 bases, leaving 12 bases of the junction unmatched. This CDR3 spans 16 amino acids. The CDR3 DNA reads TGTGCCTGGACGCTCGGCAGGGGGCAATCCGGAAACACCATATATTTT. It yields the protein CAWTLGRGQSGNTIYF.

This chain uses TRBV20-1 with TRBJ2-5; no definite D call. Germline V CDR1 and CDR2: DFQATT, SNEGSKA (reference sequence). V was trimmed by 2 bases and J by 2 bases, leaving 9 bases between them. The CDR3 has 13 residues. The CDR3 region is CSARLSVQETQYF. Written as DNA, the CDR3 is TGCAGTGCTAGATTGTCTGTACAAGAGACCCAGTACTTC.

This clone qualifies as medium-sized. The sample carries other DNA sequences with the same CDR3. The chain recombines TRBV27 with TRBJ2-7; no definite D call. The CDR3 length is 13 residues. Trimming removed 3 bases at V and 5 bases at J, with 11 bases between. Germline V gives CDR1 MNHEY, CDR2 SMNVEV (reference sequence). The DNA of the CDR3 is TGTGCCAGCAGTTTTGGTGTCAGCGACGAGCAGTACTTC. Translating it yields CASSFGVSDEQYF.

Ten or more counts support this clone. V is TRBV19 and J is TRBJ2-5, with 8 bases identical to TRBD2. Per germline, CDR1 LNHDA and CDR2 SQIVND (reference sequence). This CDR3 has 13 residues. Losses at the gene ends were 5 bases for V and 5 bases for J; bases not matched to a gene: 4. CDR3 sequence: CASSLSGSETQYF. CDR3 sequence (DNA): TGTGCCAGTAGTCTGAGCGGGAGTGAGACCCAGTACTTC.

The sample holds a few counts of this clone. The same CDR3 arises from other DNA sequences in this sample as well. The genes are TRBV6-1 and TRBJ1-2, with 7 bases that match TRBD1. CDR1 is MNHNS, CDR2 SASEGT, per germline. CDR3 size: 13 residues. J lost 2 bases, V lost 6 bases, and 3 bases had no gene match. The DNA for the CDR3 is TGTGCCAGCAGCCCAGGGGGAAACTATGGCTACACCTTC. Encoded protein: CASSPGGNYGYTF.

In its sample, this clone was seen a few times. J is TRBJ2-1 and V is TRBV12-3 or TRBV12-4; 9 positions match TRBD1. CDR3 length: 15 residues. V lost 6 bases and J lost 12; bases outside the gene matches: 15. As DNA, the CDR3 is TGTGCCAGCAGCACTCCGGGACAGGGTTTTAAAGGGCAGTTCTTC. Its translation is CASSTPGQGFKGQFF.

Here the CDR3 DNA reads TGTGCCTGGAGTGTTATGGCAGGCCATAGCAATCAGCCCCAGCATTTT. It translates to CAWSVMAGHSNQPQHF. The genes are TRBV30 and TRBJ1-5; D gene ambiguous. The V and J ends lost 0 bases and 0 bases respectively, with 12 bases between them. Germline-derived CDR1 and CDR2 are GTSNPN and SVGIG (reference sequence). CDR3 length: 16 amino acids.

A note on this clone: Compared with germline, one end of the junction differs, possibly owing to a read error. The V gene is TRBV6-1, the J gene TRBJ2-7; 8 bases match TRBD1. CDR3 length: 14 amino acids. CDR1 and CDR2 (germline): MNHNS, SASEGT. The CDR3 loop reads CASNLDRALYEQYF. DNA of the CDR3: TGTGCCAGCAACCTGGACAGGGCCCTCTACGAGCAGTATTTC.

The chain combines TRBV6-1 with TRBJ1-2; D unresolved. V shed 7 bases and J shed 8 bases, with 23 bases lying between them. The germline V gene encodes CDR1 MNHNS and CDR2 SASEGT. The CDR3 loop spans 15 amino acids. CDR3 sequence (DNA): TGTGCCAGCATTCTAAGCGAGTCACTCCCGGAGGGCTACACCTTC. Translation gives CASILSESLPEGYTF.

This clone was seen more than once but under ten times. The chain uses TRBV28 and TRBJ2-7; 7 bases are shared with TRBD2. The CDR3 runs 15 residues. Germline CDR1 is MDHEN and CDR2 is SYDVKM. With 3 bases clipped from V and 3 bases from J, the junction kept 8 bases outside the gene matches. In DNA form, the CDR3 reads TGTGCCAGCAGTTTTTTCGGGAGGCCGGACTACGAGCAGTACTTC. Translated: CASSFFGRPDYEQYF.

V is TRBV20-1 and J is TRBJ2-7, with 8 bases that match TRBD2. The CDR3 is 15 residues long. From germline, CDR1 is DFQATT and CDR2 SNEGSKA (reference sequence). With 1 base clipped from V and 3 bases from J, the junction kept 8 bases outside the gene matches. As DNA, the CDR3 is TGCAGTGCTAGAGGAGCGGGAGTGACACACTACGAGCAGTACTTC. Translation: CSARGAGVTHYEQYF.

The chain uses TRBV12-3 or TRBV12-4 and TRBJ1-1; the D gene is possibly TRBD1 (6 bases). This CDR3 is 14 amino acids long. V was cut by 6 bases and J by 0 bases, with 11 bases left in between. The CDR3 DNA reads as TGTGCCAGCAGCCGTGGGACACTGAACACTGAAGCTTTCTTT. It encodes CASSRGTLNTEAFF.

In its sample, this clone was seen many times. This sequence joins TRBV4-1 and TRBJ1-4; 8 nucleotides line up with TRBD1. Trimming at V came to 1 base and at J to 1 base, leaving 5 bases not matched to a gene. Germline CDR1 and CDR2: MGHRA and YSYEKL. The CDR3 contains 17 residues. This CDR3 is CASSQVQGAGTNEKLFF. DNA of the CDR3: TGCGCCAGCAGCCAAGTGCAGGGGGCCGGAACTAATGAAAAACTGTTTTTT.

The CDR3 DNA follows: TGCGCCAGCAGCTTGGCCGGGACGACCGGCTACGAGCAGTACTTC. Translated: CASSLAGTTGYEQYF. V is TRBV5-1 and J is TRBJ2-7; D tentatively fits TRBD1 or TRBD2 (5 bases each). The germline V and J ends were trimmed by 0 bases and 3 bases, with 13 bases remaining between them. Germline V CDR1 and CDR2: SGHRS, YFSETQ. The CDR3 contains 15 residues. The full variable domain, completed using reference TRBV5-1 and TRBJ2-7, is KAGVTQTPRYLIKTRGQQVTLSCSPISGHRSVSWYQQTPGQGLQFLFEYFSETQRNKGNFPGRFSGRQFSNSRSEMNVSTLELGDSALYLCASSLAGTTGYEQYFGPGTRLTVT.

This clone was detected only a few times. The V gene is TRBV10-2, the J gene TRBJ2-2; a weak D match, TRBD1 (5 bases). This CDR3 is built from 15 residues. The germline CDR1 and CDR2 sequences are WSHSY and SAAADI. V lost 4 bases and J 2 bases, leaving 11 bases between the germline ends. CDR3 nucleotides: TGCGCCAGCAGTGTCCAGGGTGGCAACACCGGGGAGCTGTTTTTT. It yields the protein CASSVQGGNTGELFF.

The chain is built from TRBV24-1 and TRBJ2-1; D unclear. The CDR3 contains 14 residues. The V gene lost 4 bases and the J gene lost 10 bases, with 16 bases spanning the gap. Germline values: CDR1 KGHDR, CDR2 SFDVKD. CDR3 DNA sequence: TGTGCCACCAGTGACCCCCTTCCTAGAAACGAGCAGTTCTTC. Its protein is CATSDPLPRNEQFF.

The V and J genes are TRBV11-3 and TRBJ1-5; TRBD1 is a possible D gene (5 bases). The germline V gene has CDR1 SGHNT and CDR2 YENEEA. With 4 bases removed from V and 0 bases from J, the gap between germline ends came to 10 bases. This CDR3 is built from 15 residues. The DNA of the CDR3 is TGTGCCAGCAGCTGGGACGGAAATAGCAATCAGCCCCAGCATTTT. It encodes CASSWDGNSNQPQHF.

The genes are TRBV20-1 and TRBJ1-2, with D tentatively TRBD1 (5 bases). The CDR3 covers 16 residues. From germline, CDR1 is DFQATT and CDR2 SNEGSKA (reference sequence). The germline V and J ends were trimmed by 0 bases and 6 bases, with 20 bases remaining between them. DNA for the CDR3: TGCAGTGCTAGAGACCCGGGGCCCCAGGTTTTAGATGGCTACACCTTC. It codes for CSARDPGPQVLDGYTF.

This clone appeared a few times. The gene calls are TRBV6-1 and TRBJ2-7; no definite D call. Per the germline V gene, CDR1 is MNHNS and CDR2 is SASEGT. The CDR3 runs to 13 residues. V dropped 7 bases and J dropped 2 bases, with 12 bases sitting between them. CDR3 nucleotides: TGTGCCAGCAACCGCGGCATCCCCTACGAGCAGTACTTC. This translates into CASNRGIPYEQYF.

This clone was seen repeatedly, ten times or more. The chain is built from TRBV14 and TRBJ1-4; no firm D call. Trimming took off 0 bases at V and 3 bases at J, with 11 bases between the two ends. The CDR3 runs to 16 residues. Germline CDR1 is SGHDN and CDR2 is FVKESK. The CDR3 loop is CASSQDQRFPNEKLFF. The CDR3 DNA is TGTGCCAGCAGCCAAGATCAACGGTTTCCTAATGAAAAACTGTTTTTT.

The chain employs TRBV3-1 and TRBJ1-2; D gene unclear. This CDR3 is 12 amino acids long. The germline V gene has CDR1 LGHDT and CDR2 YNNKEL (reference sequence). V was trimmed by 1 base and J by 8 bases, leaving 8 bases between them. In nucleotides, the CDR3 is TGTGCCAGCAGCCAAGGACTTTGGGGCTACACCTTC. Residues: CASSQGLWGYTF. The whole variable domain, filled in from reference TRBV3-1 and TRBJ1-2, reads DTAVSQTPKYLVTQMGNDKSIKCEQNLGHDTMYWYKQDSKKFLKIMFSYNNKELIINETVPNRFSPKSPDKAHLNLHINSLELGDSAVYFCASSQGLWGYTFGSGTRLTVV.

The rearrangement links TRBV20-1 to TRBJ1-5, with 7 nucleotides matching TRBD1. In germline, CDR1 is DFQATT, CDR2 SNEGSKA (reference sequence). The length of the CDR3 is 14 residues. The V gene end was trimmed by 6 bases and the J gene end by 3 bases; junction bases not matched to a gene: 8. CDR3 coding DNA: TGCAGTGCCATTGACAGGGCTTTCAATCAGCCCCAGCATTTT. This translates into CSAIDRAFNQPQHF.

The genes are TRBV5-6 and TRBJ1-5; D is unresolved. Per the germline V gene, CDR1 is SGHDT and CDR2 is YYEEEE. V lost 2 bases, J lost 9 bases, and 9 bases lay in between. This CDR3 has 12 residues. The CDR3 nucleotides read TGTGCCAGCAGCTTAGCGAGAGGGCCCCAGCATTTT. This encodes CASSLARGPQHF. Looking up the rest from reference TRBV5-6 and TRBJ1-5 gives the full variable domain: DAGVTQSPTHLIKTRGQQVTLRCSPKSGHDTVSWYQQALGQGPQFIFQYYEEEERQRGNFPDRFSGHQFPNYSSELNVNALLLGDSALYLCASSLARGPQHFGDGTRLSIL.

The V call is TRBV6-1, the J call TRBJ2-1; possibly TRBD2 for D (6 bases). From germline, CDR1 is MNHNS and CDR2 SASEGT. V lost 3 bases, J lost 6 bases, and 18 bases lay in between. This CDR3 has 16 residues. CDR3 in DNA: TGTGCCAGCAGTGACTATAGCGGCAGGGCCGTCAATGAGCAGTTCTTC. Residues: CASSDYSGRAVNEQFF.

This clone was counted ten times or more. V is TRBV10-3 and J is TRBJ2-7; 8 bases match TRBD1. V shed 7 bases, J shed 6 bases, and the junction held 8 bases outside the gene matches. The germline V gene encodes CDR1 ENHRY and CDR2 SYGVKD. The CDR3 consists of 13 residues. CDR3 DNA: TGTGCCATCACCGACGGACAGGGCCTCGAGCAGTACTTC. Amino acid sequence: CAITDGQGLEQYF.

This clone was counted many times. The CDR3 is CSARELVENEKLFF. The CDR3 DNA sequence: TGCAGTGCTAGAGAGTTAGTAGAAAATGAAAAACTGTTTTTT. J is TRBJ1-4 and V is TRBV20-1; the D is unclear. Trimming took off 0 bases at V and 5 bases at J, with 10 bases between the two ends. The CDR3 runs to 14 residues. Germline V CDR1 and CDR2: DFQATT, SNEGSKA (reference sequence).